This T cell receptor beta chain was retrieved from a study of blood T cells in healthy people across ages. General study findings and limits: The study regarded diversity estimates from one million T cells as underestimates.

A second PCR of roughly 7 to 11 cycles used a sample-barcoded 5' primer and a J-beta primer mix. TCRdb reprocessed the 5' RACE reads via MiXCR and lists one record per CDR3 protein. The sample has about 700,000 distinct CDR3 sequences, about 30% seen once; the top ten hold roughly 14%. As concerns this clonotype: The antigen is undetermined.

The specimen sequenced was blood. The source of this sequence is a woman older than 75 in good health.

The CDR3 sequence: CASSTRQGGNQPQHF. DNA of the CDR3: TGTGCCAGCAGCACTCGACAGGGAGGCAATCAGCCCCAGCATTTT. This sequence joins TRBV7-2 and TRBJ1-5, with 7 bases lining up with TRBD1. The V gene end was trimmed by 5 bases and the J gene end by 2 bases; junction bases not matched to a gene: 6. The CDR3 contains 15 residues. Per the germline V gene, CDR1 is SGHTA and CDR2 is FQGNSA.